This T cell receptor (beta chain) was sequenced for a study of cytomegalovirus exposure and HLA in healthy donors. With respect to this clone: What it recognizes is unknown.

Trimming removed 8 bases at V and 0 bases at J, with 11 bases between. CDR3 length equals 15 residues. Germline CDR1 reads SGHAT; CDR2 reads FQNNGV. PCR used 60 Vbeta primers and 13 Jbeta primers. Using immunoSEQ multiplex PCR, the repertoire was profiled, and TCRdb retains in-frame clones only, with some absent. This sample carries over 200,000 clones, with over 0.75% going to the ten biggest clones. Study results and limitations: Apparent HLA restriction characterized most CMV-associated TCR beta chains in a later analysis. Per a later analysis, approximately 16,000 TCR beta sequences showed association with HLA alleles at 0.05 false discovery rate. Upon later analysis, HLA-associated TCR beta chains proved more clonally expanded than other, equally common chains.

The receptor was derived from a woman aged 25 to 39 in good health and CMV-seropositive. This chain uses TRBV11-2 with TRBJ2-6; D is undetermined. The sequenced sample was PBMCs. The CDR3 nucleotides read TGTGCCAGCGTTGAGGCAAGCTCTGGGGCCAACGTCCTGACTTTC. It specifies CASVEASSGANVLTF.